This entry lists 21 T cell receptor beta chains sequenced from one sample in a study of shared clonotypes between healthy human individuals. The data were produced by immunoSEQ multiplex PCR, yet TCRdb's version contains in-frame clones alone and is incomplete. The sample yields around 580,000 clones, about 98% seen once. Terminally differentiated effector memory CD45RA+ cells were left out of the naive CD8 fraction, which was CD45RO-negative and positively selected for CCR7. Material: naive CD8+ T cells sorted from blood. The receptors here all came from a man aged 25 to 40 in good health.

The chain has TRBV7-9 and TRBJ1-5; tentative D call: TRBD1 (5 bases). Germline loops: CDR1 SEHNR, CDR2 FQNEAQ (reference sequence). CDR3 length: 14 amino acids. Trimming took off 6 bases at V and 5 bases at J, with 14 bases between the two ends. CDR3: CASSLVGPHQPQHF. CDR3 sequence (DNA): TGTGCCAGCAGTCTGGTGGGGCCACATCAGCCCCAGCATTTT.

The chain recombines TRBV7-6 with TRBJ2-2; 7 positions agree with TRBD1. The CDR3 contains 14 residues. In germline, CDR1 is SGHVS, CDR2 FNYEAQ. V lost 0 bases, J lost 7 bases, and 2 bases stayed unmatched. Here the CDR3 reads CASSLAGGVGELFF. The DNA for the CDR3 is TGTGCCAGCAGCTTAGCAGGGGGCGTCGGGGAGCTGTTTTTT.

V is TRBV6-4 and J is TRBJ2-1, with 11 positions matching TRBD2. The CDR3 extends over 21 amino acids. V was clipped by 0 bases and J by 0 bases; unmatched bases: 13. Germline loops: CDR1 MRHNA, CDR2 SNTAGT. CDR3 residues: CASSDSGLAGGPGSSYNEQFF. CDR3 nucleotides: TGTGCCAGCAGTGACTCGGGGTTAGCGGGAGGGCCTGGGAGCTCCTACAATGAGCAGTTCTTC.

The V and J genes are TRBV28 and TRBJ2-7, with D tentatively TRBD2 (5 bases). The V gene lost 3 bases and the J gene lost 2 bases, with 14 bases spanning the gap. The CDR3 contains 15 residues. Germline CDR1 and CDR2: MDHEN and SYDVKM. DNA of the CDR3: TGTGCCAGCAGTTTTTCGGGGTCGTCAGCCTACGAGCAGTACTTC. It yields the protein CASSFSGSSAYEQYF.

This clone appeared a few times. The J gene is TRBJ1-2, the V gene TRBV28; no definite D call. The CDR3 has 13 amino acids. Germline loops: CDR1 MDHEN, CDR2 SYDVKM. V was clipped by 3 bases and J by 3 bases, with 8 bases between them. The chain's CDR3 is CASSFTYDYGYTF. CDR3 nucleotides: TGTGCCAGCAGTTTCACGTATGACTATGGCTACACCTTC.

The count of this clone is one. V gene TRBV2 combines with J gene TRBJ2-7, with no clear D. The germline V and J ends were trimmed by 2 bases and 1 base, with 6 bases remaining between them. Germline CDR1 and CDR2: SNHLY and FYNNEI. The CDR3 runs 13 residues. The chain's CDR3 is CASSEFESYEQYF. The CDR3 DNA is TGTGCCAGCAGTGAATTTGAGTCCTACGAGCAGTACTTC.

The gene calls are TRBV7-9 and TRBJ2-1; the match to TRBD1 covers 10 bases. Germline CDR1 and CDR2: SEHNR and FQNEAQ (reference sequence). The CDR3 extends over 19 amino acids. J lost 2 bases, V lost 1 base, and 11 bases had no gene match. The CDR3 protein is CASSLVGTGDFPTYNEQFF. The CDR3 DNA reads as TGTGCCAGCAGCTTAGTTGGGACAGGGGACTTTCCGACCTACAATGAGCAGTTCTTC.

The J gene is TRBJ2-5, the V gene TRBV5-1; D possibly uses TRBD1 or TRBD2 (5 bases each). Trimming pared 6 bases from V and 5 bases from J, leaving 17 bases between. The CDR3 is 14 amino acids. Germline-derived CDR1 and CDR2 are SGHRS and YFSETQ. The CDR3 DNA follows: TGCGCCAGCACCTCTGTAGGGGAGTGGGAGACCCAGTACTTC. Translation gives CASTSVGEWETQYF.

The chain recombines TRBV25-1 with TRBJ2-5; D might be TRBD1 or TRBD2, each matching 5 bases. The CDR3 totals 16 residues. V was shortened by 1 base and J by 3 bases, with 15 bases between the two germline ends. In germline, CDR1 is MGHDK, CDR2 SYGVNS. The CDR3 spells CASSEFGTDIEETQYF. CDR3 DNA: TGTGCCAGCAGTGAATTTGGGACGGATATCGAAGAGACCCAGTACTTC.

J is TRBJ1-5 and V is TRBV19; D unresolved. Trimming pared 5 bases from V and 1 base from J, leaving 12 bases between. Germline V gene data show CDR1 as LNHDA and CDR2 as SQIVND (reference sequence). There are 15 residues in the CDR3. For the CDR3, the DNA is TGTGCCAGTAGTTGGTCAGGAGGAAGCAATCAGCCCCAGCATTTT. Its protein is CASSWSGGSNQPQHF. Full variable domain (outside the CDR3, taken from reference TRBV19 and TRBJ1-5): DGGITQSPKYLFRKEGQNVTLSCEQNLNHDAMYWYRQDPGQGLRLIYYSQIVNDFQKGDIAEGYSVSREKKESFPLTVTSAQKNPTAFYLCASSWSGGSNQPQHFGDGTRLSIL.

The chain links TRBV6-5 to TRBJ2-2, with TRBD1 identical over 8 bases. The CDR3 runs to 15 residues. Germline CDR1 and CDR2: MNHEY and SVGAGI. After removal of 6 bases from V and 6 bases from J, the junction contained 9 bases not matched to a gene. CDR3 region: CASSPTTGAPGELFF. The CDR3 DNA follows: TGTGCCAGCAGCCCTACGACAGGGGCCCCCGGGGAGCTGTTTTTT.

The genes are TRBV5-6 and TRBJ2-3; D might be TRBD2 (6 bases). V gave up 4 bases and J gave up 1 base, with 13 bases separating them. CDR3 length equals 15 residues. Per germline, CDR1 SGHDT and CDR2 YYEEEE. The CDR3 loop reads CASSRDLEGTDTQYF. The CDR3 DNA sequence: TGTGCCAGCAGCCGGGACTTAGAGGGCACAGATACGCAGTATTTT.

The chain employs TRBV28 and TRBJ2-3; 7 nucleotides agree with TRBD2. Germline V gene data show CDR1 as MDHEN and CDR2 as SYDVKM. CDR3 length: 17 amino acids. Trimming cost V 3 bases and J 1 base; bases outside gene matches: 10. This chain's CDR3 is CASSFPAQGGGTDTQYF. In DNA form, the CDR3 reads TGTGCCAGCAGTTTCCCCGCCCAGGGAGGGGGCACAGATACGCAGTATTTT.

The chain links TRBV4-1 to TRBJ2-7, with D possibly being TRBD2 (6 bases). Deletions cut 4 bases from V and 0 bases from J, with 10 bases between. Germline assignment: CDR1 MGHRA and CDR2 YSYEKL. The CDR3 is 14 amino acids. CDR3 loop: CASSPLADSYEQYF. The CDR3 nucleotides are TGCGCCAGCAGCCCGTTAGCGGACTCCTACGAGCAGTACTTC.

Regarding this clone: Relative to the germline gene, one junction end is altered; a read error may explain this. The chain carries TRBV28 and TRBJ2-7; TRBD2 agrees at 14 bases. CDR3 length: 12 residues. Germline loops: CDR1 MDHEN, CDR2 SYDVKM. The CDR3 nucleotides are TGTGCCAGCAGTTTAGTAGGGACTAGCGGGAGTTTC. This sequence encodes CASSLVGTSGSF.

V gene TRBV6-5 combines with J gene TRBJ2-1; unclear D gene. V was trimmed by 0 bases and J by 8 bases, leaving 2 bases between them. Germline V CDR1 and CDR2: MNHEY, SVGAGI. CDR3 length: 11 residues. CDR3 amino acids: CASSYSDEQFF. CDR3 bases: TGTGCCAGCAGTTACTCAGATGAGCAGTTCTTC.

This chain joins TRBV7-8 and TRBJ2-3, with 9 bases that match TRBD2. The CDR3 has 15 amino acids. CDR1 is SGHVS, CDR2 FQNEAQ, per germline. Trimming removed 2 bases from V and 2 bases from J; junction bases left unmatched: 2. CDR3 amino acids: CASSLLAGFTDTQYF. CDR3 in DNA: TGTGCCAGCAGCTTACTAGCGGGATTCACAGATACGCAGTATTTT. Supplemented by reference TRBV7-8 and TRBJ2-3, the full variable domain reads GAGVSQSPRYKVAKRGQDVALRCDPISGHVSLFWYQQALGQGPEFLTYFQNEAQLDKSGLPSDRFFAERPEGSVSTLKIQRTQQEDSAVYLCASSLLAGFTDTQYFGPGTRLTVL.

The V gene is TRBV11-2, the J gene TRBJ2-1; no definite D call. The V and J ends lost 5 bases and 8 bases respectively, with 10 bases between them. The CDR3 extends over 12 amino acids. Germline loops: CDR1 SGHAT, CDR2 FQNNGV. CDR3 amino acids: CASSRMRHEQFF. In nucleotides, the CDR3 is TGTGCCAGCAGCCGCATGAGGCATGAGCAGTTCTTC.

The chain employs TRBV25-1 and TRBJ2-7; D gene unclear. Trimming shortened V by 3 bases and J by 3 bases, and 3 bases separated the two germline ends. Germline assignment: CDR1 MGHDK and CDR2 SYGVNS. The length of the CDR3 is 11 residues. CDR3 region: CASSDGYEQYF. The DNA of the CDR3 is TGTGCCAGCAGTGACGGCTACGAGCAGTACTTC.

This chain connects TRBV7-9 to TRBJ1-1; D possibly corresponds to TRBD1 (5 bases). The germline V gene encodes CDR1 SEHNR and CDR2 FQNEAQ (reference sequence). V was cut by 2 bases and J by 8 bases, with 9 bases left in between. This CDR3 spans 12 amino acids. CDR3 sequence: CASSLSRVEAFF. In DNA form, the CDR3 reads TGTGCCAGCAGCTTATCCAGGGTCGAAGCTTTCTTT.

The rearrangement joins TRBV5-1 to TRBJ1-2, with 9 positions matching TRBD1. The CDR3 consists of 15 residues. CDR1 and CDR2 from the germline V gene are SGHRS and YFSETQ. V shed 5 bases, J shed 6 bases, and the junction held 11 bases outside the gene matches. This CDR3 is CASSTGTGSSHGYTF. The CDR3 bases are TGCGCCAGCAGTACCGGGACAGGGTCGTCTCATGGCTACACCTTC.